A single sample is the source of the 30 T cell receptor beta chains below, sequenced in a study of blood T cell repertoires in COVID-19. Sequencing was performed with immunoSEQ multiplex PCR; in TCRdb, only in-frame clones are kept and a portion is missing. In the table there are approximately 94,000 clones, roughly 79% of which are singletons. Sequenced sample: peripheral blood. These receptors were taken from a man between 65 and 85 years old with active or convalescent COVID-19.

The chain carries TRBV3-1 (or the pseudogene TRBV3-2) and TRBJ2-7, with D tentatively TRBD2 (5 bases). Per germline, CDR1 LGHDT and CDR2 YNNKEL (reference sequence). This CDR3 region has 11 residues. Trimming shortened V by 4 bases and J by 7 bases, and 8 bases separated the two germline ends. In DNA, the CDR3 is TGTGCCAGCAGCCCACCGGGGGAGCAGTACTTC. Protein: CASSPPGEQYF.

The gene calls are TRBV7-3 and TRBJ1-1; TRBD1 might be the D (5 bases). Deletions cut 5 bases from V and 2 bases from J, with 9 bases between. The germline gives CDR1 SGHTA, CDR2 FQGTGA. The CDR3 is made up of 13 amino acids. The CDR3 protein is CASSQGANTEAFF. The CDR3 nucleotides are TGTGCCAGCAGCCAGGGTGCCAACACTGAAGCTTTCTTT.

V gene TRBV9 combines with J gene TRBJ2-5; TRBD1 agrees at 7 bases. The germline CDR1 and CDR2 sequences are SGDLS and YYNGEE. The CDR3 is 14 residues long. Trimming at V came to 4 bases and at J to 2 bases, leaving 5 bases not matched to a gene. The CDR3 nucleotides read TGTGCCAGCAGCCAGACAGGGCTTCAAGAGACCCAGTACTTC. The encoded protein is CASSQTGLQETQYF.

V gene TRBV18 combines with J gene TRBJ2-7; no reliable D call. Germline assignment: CDR1 KGHSH and CDR2 LQKENI. With 3 bases removed from V and 6 bases from J, the gap between germline ends came to 18 bases. The length of the CDR3 is 15 residues. The CDR3 loop is CASSPSAPQPGEQYF. Written as DNA, the CDR3 is TGTGCCAGCTCACCCTCAGCCCCCCAGCCGGGCGAGCAGTACTTC. Filled out from reference TRBV18 and TRBJ2-7, the complete variable domain reads NAGVMQNPRHLVRRRGQEARLRCSPMKGHSHVYWYRQLPEEGLKFMVYLQKENIIDESGMPKERFSAEFPKEGPSILRIQQVVRGDSAAYFCASSPSAPQPGEQYFGPGTRLTVT.

The genes are TRBV7-9 and TRBJ2-7, with TRBD1 matching over 7 bases. V lost 5 bases and J lost 5; bases outside the gene matches: 12. Per germline, CDR1 SEHNR and CDR2 FQNEAQ (reference sequence). CDR3 length equals 15 residues. In DNA form, the CDR3 reads TGTGCCAGCAGCCCAAGACAGGGCCCCTACGACGAGCAGTACTTC. Protein product: CASSPRQGPYDEQYF.

V and J are TRBV10-3 and TRBJ2-1; TRBD2 is a possible D gene (6 bases). This CDR3 spans 15 amino acids. CDR1 and CDR2 (germline): ENHRY, SYGVKD. Trimming left V 0 bases short and J 6 bases short, with 12 bases between. DNA for the CDR3: TGTGCCATCAGTGAGTCGAACGTGCGGGGCAATGAGCAGTTCTTC. Its translation: CAISESNVRGNEQFF.

The chain uses TRBV12-3 or TRBV12-4 and TRBJ2-2, with a possible D match to TRBD2 (6 bases). The CDR3 covers 13 residues. V shed 3 bases and J shed 6 bases, with 8 bases lying between them. DNA of the CDR3: TGTGCCAGCAGTTTTTGGGGGGCCGGGGAGCTGTTTTTT. Protein sequence: CASSFWGAGELFF.

V gene TRBV6-9 combines with J gene TRBJ1-4, with 8 bases that match TRBD1. V shed 6 bases and J 7 bases; nucleotides not matched to a gene: 4. This CDR3 spans 13 amino acids. The germline V gene encodes CDR1 MNHGY and CDR2 SVAAGI. The CDR3 region has the DNA TGTGCCAGCAGACAGGGGGAGGTTGAAAAACTGTTTTTT. Its protein is CASRQGEVEKLFF.

The chain recombines TRBV27 with TRBJ1-2, with D perhaps matching TRBD1 (6 bases). This CDR3 has 13 residues. Per the germline V gene, CDR1 is MNHEY and CDR2 is SMNVEV (reference sequence). V was clipped by 5 bases and J by 6 bases, with 13 bases between them. CDR3 amino acids: CASSHRQGNGYTF. The CDR3 nucleotides are TGTGCCAGCAGTCACCGGCAGGGGAATGGCTACACCTTC.

The rearrangement uses TRBV5-1 and TRBJ1-2, with D perhaps matching TRBD1 (6 bases). CDR3 size: 15 residues. CDR1 SGHRS and CDR2 YFSETQ come from the germline V gene. Trimming pared 3 bases from V and 0 bases from J, leaving 12 bases between. The CDR3 here is CASSYTGKTNYGYTF. In DNA form, the CDR3 reads TGCGCCAGCAGCTACACAGGGAAAACTAACTATGGCTACACCTTC. Filled out from reference TRBV5-1 and TRBJ1-2, the complete variable domain reads KAGVTQTPRYLIKTRGQQVTLSCSPISGHRSVSWYQQTPGQGLQFLFEYFSETQRNKGNFPGRFSGRQFSNSRSEMNVSTLELGDSALYLCASSYTGKTNYGYTFGSGTRLTVV.

The chain joins TRBV6-2 or TRBV6-3 to TRBJ2-3, with TRBD2 identical over 10 bases. Germline V gene lookup returns CDR1 MNHEY and CDR2 SVGEGT. The length of the CDR3 is 16 residues. Trimming cost V 6 bases and J 2 bases; bases outside gene matches: 8. DNA for the CDR3: TGTGCCAGCAGCCACTTCAGCGGGGGGGTCACAGATACGCAGTATTTT. The encoded protein is CASSHFSGGVTDTQYF.

The genes are TRBV7-6 and TRBJ1-3, with TRBD1 as a possible D gene (6 bases). The CDR3 sequence is 15 residues long. Trimming stripped 2 bases from V and 2 bases from J, with 10 bases between. The germline V gene encodes CDR1 SGHVS and CDR2 FNYEAQ. CDR3 loop: CASSLSAGAGNTIYF. As DNA, the CDR3 is TGTGCCAGCAGCTTAAGTGCAGGGGCTGGAAACACCATATATTTT.

The V gene is TRBV6-2 or TRBV6-3, the J gene TRBJ1-5; 7 bases match TRBD1. Germline CDR1 MNHEY, CDR2 SVGEGT. Losses at the gene ends were 6 bases for V and 6 bases for J; bases not matched to a gene: 14. The CDR3 runs 16 residues. The CDR3 DNA is TGTGCCAGCAGCCAAACCCGACAGGGTTACTTTCAGCCCCAGCATTTT. Its translation: CASSQTRQGYFQPQHF.

The gene calls are TRBV29-1 and TRBJ1-2; 8 bases fit TRBD1. V gave up 2 bases and J gave up 4 bases; unmatched junction bases: 6. The germline V gene encodes CDR1 SQVTM and CDR2 ANQGSEA. This CDR3 has 14 amino acids. The CDR3 loop is CSVETPGGVYGYTF. The CDR3 nucleotides read TGCAGCGTTGAAACGCCAGGGGGCGTCTATGGCTACACCTTC.

The rearrangement joins TRBV5-1 to TRBJ1-2, with TRBD1 matching over 7 bases. CDR3 length: 13 residues. The ends lost 4 bases at V and 3 bases at J; junction bases unmatched: 3. Germline CDR1 reads SGHRS; CDR2 reads YFSETQ. The CDR3 is CASSQGTDYGYTF. CDR3 in DNA: TGCGCCAGCAGCCAAGGGACAGACTATGGCTACACCTTC.

This clone was observed a few times. The chain recombines TRBV5-5 with TRBJ2-5; no firm D call. Trimming stripped 2 bases from V and 2 bases from J, with 4 bases between. The CDR3 spans 12 residues. Germline lookup yields CDR1 SGHKS and CDR2 YYEKEE (reference sequence). This CDR3 reads CASSFRQETQYF. The CDR3 coding sequence is TGTGCCAGCAGCTTCCGTCAAGAGACCCAGTACTTC.

This chain uses TRBV29-1 with TRBJ1-2; D is perhaps TRBD1 (6 bases). Germline values: CDR1 SQVTM, CDR2 ANQGSEA. This CDR3 has 12 residues. With 5 bases removed from V and 7 bases from J, the gap between germline ends came to 14 bases. CDR3 bases: TGCAGCGTTTCAGGGGTCCAAGGTGGCTACACCTTC. Protein: CSVSGVQGGYTF.

The rearrangement uses TRBV5-4 and TRBJ2-3; TRBD2 matches at 7 bases. In germline, CDR1 is SGHNT, CDR2 YYREEE (reference sequence). The CDR3 is 15 amino acids. The V and J ends lost 5 bases and 1 base, in that order; junction bases with no gene match: 7. CDR3 protein: CASSGRELGTDTQYF. The DNA of the CDR3 is TGTGCCAGCAGTGGGAGGGAGCTGGGCACAGATACGCAGTATTTT. The variable domain in full, with the rest retrieved from reference TRBV5-4 and TRBJ2-3, is ETGVTQSPTHLIKTRGQQVTLRCSSQSGHNTVSWYQQALGQGPQFIFQYYREEENGRGNFPPRFSGLQFPNYSSELNVNALELDDSALYLCASSGRELGTDTQYFGPGTRLTVL.

V usage is TRBV20-1 and J usage is TRBJ2-1; 12 bases map to TRBD2. The CDR3 loop spans 16 amino acids. CDR1 DFQATT and CDR2 SNEGSKA come from the germline V gene (reference sequence). With V trimmed by 3 bases and J by 6 bases, 9 bases remained unmatched. CDR3 residues: CSASSLTSGGSNEQFF. As DNA, the CDR3 is TGCAGTGCTAGTTCCTTAACTAGCGGGGGGAGCAATGAGCAGTTCTTC.

CDR3 protein: CAIRWTGGGKDTQYF. In DNA, the CDR3 is TGTGCCATCAGATGGACAGGGGGTGGGAAAGATACGCAGTATTTT. The chain links TRBV10-3 to TRBJ2-3, with TRBD1 matching 10 bases. There are 15 residues in the CDR3. J lost 5 bases, V lost 6 bases, and 8 bases had no gene match. The V gene's germline CDR1 is ENHRY and CDR2 SYGVKD.

Of note for this clone: The identical CDR3 is also encoded by other nucleotide sequences in the sample. The chain combines TRBV3-1 (or the pseudogene TRBV3-2) with TRBJ2-7, with D possibly being TRBD1 (5 bases). The CDR3 runs to 12 residues. Germline V gene lookup returns CDR1 LGHDT and CDR2 YNNKEL (reference sequence). V lost 1 base, J lost 4 bases, and 5 bases lay in between. The CDR3 nucleotides are TGTGCCAGCAGCCAAGCAGGGTACGAGCAGTACTTC. This encodes CASSQAGYEQYF.

The chain recombines TRBV30 with TRBJ2-5; 8 nucleotides agree with TRBD2. CDR1 is GTSNPN and CDR2 is SVGIG in the germline V gene (reference sequence). The CDR3 has 11 residues. J was trimmed by 9 bases and V by 2 bases; bases with no gene match: 2. CDR3 sequence: CAWSPGGAQYF. Here the CDR3 DNA reads TGTGCCTGGAGTCCGGGGGGGGCCCAGTACTTC.

The J gene is TRBJ1-4, the V gene TRBV5-6, with 7 bases lining up with TRBD1. There are 19 residues in the CDR3. After removal of 0 bases from V and 2 bases from J, the junction contained 13 bases not matched to a gene. Per the germline V gene, CDR1 is SGHDT and CDR2 is YYEEEE. The CDR3 nucleotides read TGTGCCAGCAGCTTGGTATTTGAGGGGGCAGGAGGGACTAATGAAAAACTGTTTTTT. Protein: CASSLVFEGAGGTNEKLFF.

The J gene is TRBJ1-2, the V gene TRBV15; 7 nucleotides agree with TRBD1. The germline V gene encodes CDR1 LNHNV and CDR2 YYDKDF (reference sequence). CDR3 size: 16 residues. J gave up 8 bases and V 1 base, and 13 bases lay outside the gene matches. CDR3 region: CATSRVKEGALRGYTF. The CDR3, as DNA: TGTGCCACCAGCAGAGTGAAGGAGGGGGCTCTGAGGGGCTACACCTTC.

V and J are TRBV2 and TRBJ1-2; D remains ambiguous. Trimming left V 8 bases short and J 3 bases short, with 16 bases between. Germline CDR1 is SNHLY and CDR2 is FYNNEI. The CDR3 totals 14 residues. CDR3 loop: CASSLSQRDYGYTF. CDR3 nucleotide sequence: TGTGCCAGCTCCCTCTCCCAACGGGACTATGGCTACACCTTC.

The J gene is TRBJ2-3, the V gene TRBV5-1; possible D gene TRBD1, 5 bases. The CDR3 length is 15 residues. Germline loops: CDR1 SGHRS, CDR2 YFSETQ. V was pared by 5 bases and J by 3 bases, with 16 bases between. The CDR3 nucleotides are TGCGCCAGCAGGATCAGCCCTAAGGGGACAGATACGCAGTATTTT. Protein product: CASRISPKGTDTQYF.

This clone was seen just once. The chain employs TRBV18 and TRBJ2-7, with a weak D call TRBD1 (6 bases). Germline V gene data show CDR1 as KGHSH and CDR2 as LQKENI. V was pared by 2 bases and J by 2 bases, with 10 bases between. There are 14 residues in the CDR3. CDR3 nucleotides: TGTGCCAGCTCACCAAATGGGGGCGCCTACGAGCAGTACTTC. Translating gives CASSPNGGAYEQYF.

The rearrangement links TRBV11-3 to TRBJ2-1, with 7 positions matching TRBD2. Germline values: CDR1 SGHNT, CDR2 YENEEA. V gave up 6 bases and J gave up 2 bases; unmatched junction bases: 4. There are 14 residues in the CDR3. The CDR3 sequence: CASSRGGPYNEQFF. In DNA, the CDR3 is TGTGCCAGCAGTAGGGGAGGGCCCTACAATGAGCAGTTCTTC. The complete variable domain, with remaining parts taken from reference TRBV11-3 and TRBJ2-1, reads EAGVVQSPRYKIIEKKQPVAFWCNPISGHNTLYWYLQNLGQGPELLIRYENEEAVDDSQLPKDRFSAERLKGVDSTLKIQPAELGDSAVYLCASSRGGPYNEQFFGPGTRLTVL.

The chain uses TRBV7-6 and TRBJ1-1, with D perhaps matching TRBD1 (5 bases). Trimming removed 3 bases at V and 0 bases at J, with 17 bases between. Germline CDR1 is SGHVS and CDR2 is FNYEAQ. This CDR3 comprises 17 residues. CDR3 amino acids: CASSLIGVTDMNTEAFF. DNA of the CDR3: TGTGCCAGCAGCTTGATTGGGGTGACAGACATGAACACTGAAGCTTTCTTT.

The chain links TRBV28 to TRBJ2-2, with 8 nucleotides matching TRBD2. From germline, CDR1 is MDHEN and CDR2 SYDVKM. This CDR3 has 16 amino acids. V gave up 2 bases and J gave up 1 base; unmatched junction bases: 3. The CDR3 coding sequence is TGTGCCAGCAGTTTAGAAGCGGGGGTGAACACCGGGGAGCTGTTTTTT. Residues: CASSLEAGVNTGELFF.